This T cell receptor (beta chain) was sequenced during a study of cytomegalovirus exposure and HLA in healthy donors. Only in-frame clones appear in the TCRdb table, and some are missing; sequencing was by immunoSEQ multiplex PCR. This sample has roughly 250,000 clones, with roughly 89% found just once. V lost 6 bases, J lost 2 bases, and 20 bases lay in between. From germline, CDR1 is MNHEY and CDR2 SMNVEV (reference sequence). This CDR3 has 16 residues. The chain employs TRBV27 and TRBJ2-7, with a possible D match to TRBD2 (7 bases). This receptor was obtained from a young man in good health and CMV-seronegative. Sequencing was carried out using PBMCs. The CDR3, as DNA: TGTGCCAGCAGGAGGGGGGGCGGGAGAGGCACCTACGAGCAGTACTTC. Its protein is CASRRGGGRGTYEQYF.